This is a list of T cell receptor beta chains from one sample in a study of beta chain features in type 1 diabetes. Only in-frame clones appear in the TCRdb table, and some are missing; sequencing was by immunoSEQ multiplex PCR. The sample has roughly 140,000 clones; 6.9% are singletons. Source material: central memory CD4+ T cells from blood. The receptors were gathered from a woman in her thirties in good health. CDR3s include the opening cysteine and the closing phenylalanine or tryptophan. The D gene is left open where the match is weak. Clone size is not always given. Where it is, it says once, few, many or a class for expanded clones.

>TRBJ2-2|.|TRBV28|.
TGTGCCAGCAGTTTTACGAACACCGGGGAGCTGTTTTTT
CASSFTNTGELFF
>TRBJ1-1|.|TRBV18|few
TGTGCCAGCTCCCAATTGGAGGGAACTGAAGCTTTCTTT
CASSQLEGTEAFF
>TRBJ2-6|TRBD2|TRBV4-1|.
TGCGCCAGCAGCAAGGGCGGGGGGCCCACCTCTGGGGCCAACGTCCTGACTTTC
CASSKGGGPTSGANVLTF
>TRBJ2-1|.|TRBV5-1|.
TGCGCCAGCAGCCAAACCGGGAACCCGCAGTTCTTC
CASSQTGNPQFF
>TRBJ2-1|TRBD1|TRBV5-6|few
TGTGCCAGCGGGTCTCCGGGACAGGGGGCTGATAATGAGCAGTTCTTC
CASGSPGQGADNEQFF
>TRBJ2-1|.|TRBV11-1|few
TGTGCCAGCAGCTTAGGAACGGGGACAAATTACGATGAGCAGTTCTTC
CASSLGTGTNYDEQFF
>TRBJ2-3|TRBD2|TRBV7-3|.
TGTGCCAGCAGCTTACTAGCGGGAGCAGATACGCAGTATTTT
CASSLLAGADTQYF
>TRBJ1-4|.|TRBV29-1|many
TGCAGCGCCGGACAGACTGAAAAACTGTTTTTT
CSAGQTEKLFF
>TRBJ1-4|.|TRBV28|few
TGTGCCAGCAGTTTGGCAGGGCGGGGGGAAAAACTGTTTTTT
CASSLAGRGEKLFF
>TRBJ1-5|.|TRBV30|few
TGTGCCTGGCAAGGGGGGGATAATCAGCCCCAGCATTTT
CAWQGGDNQPQHF
>TRBJ2-2|TRBD2|TRBV2|.
TGTGCCAGCAAAATGCTAGCGGGGAACACCGGGGAGCTGTTTTTT
CASKMLAGNTGELFF
>TRBJ2-5|.|TRBV2|few
TGTGCCAGCATCCGGGTAGCCCAGGGGATCGGGGAGACCCAGTACTTC
CASIRVAQGIGETQYF
>TRBJ2-5|.|TRBV29-1|many
TGCAGCGTTGGTAGCCAAGGGGCCGGGTACCAAGAGACCCAGTACTTC
CSVGSQGAGYQETQYF
>TRBJ2-7|TRBD2|TRBV27|many
TGTGCCAGCAGTTTATTTTCAGGGACTACTTCCTACGAGCAGTACTTC
CASSLFSGTTSYEQYF
>TRBJ2-1|TRBD2|TRBV6-4|.
TGTGCCAGCAGTAAGTGGACTAGCGGGAGTCGCAATGAGCAGTTCTTC
CASSKWTSGSRNEQFF
>TRBJ1-4|.|TRBV5-1|many
TGCGCCAGCAGATCGGGAGCAACTAATGAAAAACTGTTTTTT
CASRSGATNEKLFF
>TRBJ1-1|.|TRBV7-3|.
TGTGCCAGCAGCTTATGGCAGAACACTGAAGCTTTCTTT
CASSLWQNTEAFF
>TRBJ2-1|TRBD2|TRBV6-5|few
TGTGCCAGCAGTTACGAGCGGGATCTCAATGAGCAGTTCTTC
CASSYERDLNEQFF
>TRBJ2-7|TRBD1|TRBV7-9|few
TGTGCCACCAGTACCCAGGACAGGGTGTGGGAGCAGTACTTC
CATSTQDRVWEQYF
>TRBJ2-7|.|TRBV18|.
TGTGCCAGCTCACCGGTAACCCAAGGCAGGGCCTACGAGCAGTACTTC
CASSPVTQGRAYEQYF
>TRBJ2-5|TRBD2|TRBV7-2|.
TGTGCCAGCAGCCTTACTAGCGGGAGGACCCGGGAGACCCAGTACTTC
CASSLTSGRTRETQYF
>TRBJ1-3|TRBD1|TRBV29-1|.
TGCAGCGGGGGAGACAGGGCCTCTGGAAACACCATATATTTT
CSGGDRASGNTIYF
>TRBJ2-7|.|TRBV6-5|few
TGTGCCAGCAGTCGACAGGTCTACGAGCAGTACTTC
CASSRQVYEQYF
>TRBJ2-5|TRBD1|TRBV28|.
TGTGCCAGCAGTTTACTAGGACAGGGGGCGCGAGAGACCCAGTACTTC
CASSLLGQGARETQYF
>TRBJ2-1|.|TRBV7-8|.
TGTGCCAGCAGCCCCCCCCAAGCGGTCAGTGAGCAGTTCTTC
CASSPPQAVSEQFF
>TRBJ2-6|.|TRBV19|many
TGTGCCAGTAGTTCCCCTCCTGGGGCCAACGTCCTGACTTTC
CASSSPPGANVLTF
>TRBJ2-1|TRBD1|TRBV9|.
TGTGCCAGCAGCGTCGACAGGGGGGCCTACAATGAGCAGTTCTTC
CASSVDRGAYNEQFF
>TRBJ2-2|TRBD1|TRBV28|.
TGTGCCAGCAGCTCCGGGACAGCAGGATCTACCGGGGAGCTGTTTTTT
CASSSGTAGSTGELFF
>TRBJ2-1|TRBD2|TRBV7-6|.
TGTGCCAGCAGCTTGGGACTAGCGAGCACTGAGCAGTTCTTC
CASSLGLASTEQFF
>TRBJ2-1|TRBD2|TRBV5-1|.
TGCGCCAGCAGCTTTGGGGCTAGCGGGAGTCTCAATGAGCAGTTCTTC
CASSFGASGSLNEQFF
>TRBJ2-3|.|TRBV6-6|few
TGTGCCAGCTGGGAGGCTTTCACAGATACGCAGTATTTT
CASWEAFTDTQYF
>TRBJ2-2|TRBD1|TRBV10-3|few
TGTGCCATCAGTCCCCAGGGGGAGACCGGGGAGCTGTTTTTT
CAISPQGETGELFF
>TRBJ2-2|.|TRBV14|.
TGTGCCAGCAGCCAACGACAGTCAAACACCGGGGAGCTGTTTTTT
CASSQRQSNTGELFF